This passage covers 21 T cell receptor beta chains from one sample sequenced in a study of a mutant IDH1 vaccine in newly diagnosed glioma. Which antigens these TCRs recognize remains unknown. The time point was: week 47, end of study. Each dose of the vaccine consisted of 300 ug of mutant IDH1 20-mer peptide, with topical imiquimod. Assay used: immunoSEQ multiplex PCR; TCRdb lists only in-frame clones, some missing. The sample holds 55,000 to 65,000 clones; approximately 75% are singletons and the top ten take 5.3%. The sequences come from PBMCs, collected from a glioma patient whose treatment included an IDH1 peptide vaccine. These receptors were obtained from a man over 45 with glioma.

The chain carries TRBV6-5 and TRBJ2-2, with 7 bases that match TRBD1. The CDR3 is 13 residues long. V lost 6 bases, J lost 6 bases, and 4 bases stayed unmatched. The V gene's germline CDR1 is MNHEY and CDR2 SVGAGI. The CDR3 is CASSRTGAGELFF. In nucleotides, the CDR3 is TGTGCCAGCAGCCGCACAGGGGCCGGGGAGCTGTTTTTT.

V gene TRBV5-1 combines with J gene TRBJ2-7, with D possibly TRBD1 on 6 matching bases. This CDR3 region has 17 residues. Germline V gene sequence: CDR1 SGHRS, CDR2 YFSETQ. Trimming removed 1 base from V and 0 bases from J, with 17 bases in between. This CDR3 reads CASSLSARGSSSYEQYF. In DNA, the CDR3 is TGCGCCAGCAGCTTGTCCGCAAGGGGGTCTAGCTCCTACGAGCAGTACTTC.

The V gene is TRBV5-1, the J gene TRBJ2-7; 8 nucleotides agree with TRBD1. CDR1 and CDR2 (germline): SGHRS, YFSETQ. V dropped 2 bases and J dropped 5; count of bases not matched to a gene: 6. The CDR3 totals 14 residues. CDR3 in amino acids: CASSFGQGGDEQYF. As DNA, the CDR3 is TGCGCCAGCAGCTTTGGACAGGGTGGGGACGAGCAGTACTTC. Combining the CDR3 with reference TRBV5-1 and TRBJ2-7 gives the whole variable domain KAGVTQTPRYLIKTRGQQVTLSCSPISGHRSVSWYQQTPGQGLQFLFEYFSETQRNKGNFPGRFSGRQFSNSRSEMNVSTLELGDSALYLCASSFGQGGDEQYFGPGTRLTVT.

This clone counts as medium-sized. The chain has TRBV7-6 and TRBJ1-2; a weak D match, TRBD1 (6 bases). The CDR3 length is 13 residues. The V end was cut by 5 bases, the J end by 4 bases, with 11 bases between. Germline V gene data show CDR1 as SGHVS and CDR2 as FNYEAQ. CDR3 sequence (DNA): TGTGCCAGCAGCAGGGGGGGGAGCTATGGCTACACCTTC. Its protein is CASSRGGSYGYTF.

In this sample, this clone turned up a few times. CDR3 loop: CASSQGYTQYF. CDR3 nucleotides: TGTGCCAGCAGCCAAGGGTATACGCAGTATTTT. The gene calls are TRBV14 and TRBJ2-3; D is uncertain. Per the germline V gene, CDR1 is SGHDN and CDR2 is FVKESK. This CDR3 has 11 residues. Trimming left V 1 base short and J 7 bases short, with 3 bases between.

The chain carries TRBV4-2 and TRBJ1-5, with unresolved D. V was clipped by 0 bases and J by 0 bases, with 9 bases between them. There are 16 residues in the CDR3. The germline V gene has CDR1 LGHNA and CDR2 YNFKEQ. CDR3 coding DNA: TGTGCCAGCAGCCAAGAAGTCGTGAATAGCAATCAGCCCCAGCATTTT. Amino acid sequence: CASSQEVVNSNQPQHF.

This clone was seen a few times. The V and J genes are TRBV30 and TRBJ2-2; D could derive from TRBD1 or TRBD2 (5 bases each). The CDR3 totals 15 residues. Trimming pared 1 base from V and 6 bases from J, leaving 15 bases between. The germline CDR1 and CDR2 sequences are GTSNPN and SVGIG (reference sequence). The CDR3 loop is CAWSGPLGAPGELFF. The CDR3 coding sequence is TGTGCCTGGAGTGGACCTCTCGGGGCTCCCGGGGAGCTGTTTTTT.

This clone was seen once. The chain's CDR3 is CASSSHRGNTEAFF. In DNA, the CDR3 is TGTGCCAGCAGCTCACACAGGGGTAACACTGAAGCTTTCTTT. The J gene is TRBJ1-1, the V gene TRBV5-4; 7 positions agree with TRBD1. Trimming cost V 3 bases and J 2 bases; bases outside gene matches: 4. CDR1 is SGHNT and CDR2 is YYREEE in the germline V gene (reference sequence). The CDR3 runs 14 residues.

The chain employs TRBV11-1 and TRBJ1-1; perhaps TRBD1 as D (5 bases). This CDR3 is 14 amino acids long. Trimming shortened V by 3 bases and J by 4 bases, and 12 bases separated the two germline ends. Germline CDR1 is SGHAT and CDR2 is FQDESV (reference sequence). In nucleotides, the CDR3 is TGTGCCAGCAGCTTCAGGGTTAGGGGCACTGAAGCTTTCTTT. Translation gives CASSFRVRGTEAFF.

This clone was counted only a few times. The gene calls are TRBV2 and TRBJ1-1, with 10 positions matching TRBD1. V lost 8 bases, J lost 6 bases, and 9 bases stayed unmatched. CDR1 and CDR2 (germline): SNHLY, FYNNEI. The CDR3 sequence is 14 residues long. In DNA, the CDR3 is TGTGCCAGCCTACCGTGGGACAGGGGAGCTGAAGCTTTCTTT. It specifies CASLPWDRGAEAFF. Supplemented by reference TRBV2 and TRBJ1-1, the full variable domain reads EPEVTQTPSHQVTQMGQEVILRCVPISNHLYFYWYRQILGQKVEFLVSFYNNEISEKSEIFDDQFSVERPDGSNFTLKIRSTKLEDSAMYFCASLPWDRGAEAFFGQGTRLTVV.

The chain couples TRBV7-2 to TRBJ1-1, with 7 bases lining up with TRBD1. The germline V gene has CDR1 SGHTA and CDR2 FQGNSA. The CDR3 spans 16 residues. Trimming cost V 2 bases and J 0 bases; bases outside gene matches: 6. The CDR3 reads CASSLSEGQLNTEAFF. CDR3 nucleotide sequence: TGTGCCAGCAGCTTATCTGAGGGACAGCTGAACACTGAAGCTTTCTTT.

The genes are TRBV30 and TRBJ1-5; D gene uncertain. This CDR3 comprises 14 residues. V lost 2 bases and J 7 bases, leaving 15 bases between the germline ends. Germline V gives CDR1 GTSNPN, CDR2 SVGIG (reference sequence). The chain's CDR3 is CAWSRLPDVQPQHF. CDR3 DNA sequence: TGTGCCTGGAGTAGGCTACCGGATGTCCAGCCCCAGCATTTT.

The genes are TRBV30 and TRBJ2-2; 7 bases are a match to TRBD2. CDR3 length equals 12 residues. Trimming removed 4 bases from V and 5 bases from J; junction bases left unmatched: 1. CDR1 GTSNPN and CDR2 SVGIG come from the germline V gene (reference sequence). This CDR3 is CAWTGGTGELFF. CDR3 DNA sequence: TGTGCCTGGACCGGGGGGACCGGGGAGCTGTTTTTT.

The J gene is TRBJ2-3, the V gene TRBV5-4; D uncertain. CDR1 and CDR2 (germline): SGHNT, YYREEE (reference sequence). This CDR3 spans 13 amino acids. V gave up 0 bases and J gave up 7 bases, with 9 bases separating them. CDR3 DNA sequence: TGTGCCAGCAGCTTGGCAGGTCGGAATACGCAGTATTTT. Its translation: CASSLAGRNTQYF.

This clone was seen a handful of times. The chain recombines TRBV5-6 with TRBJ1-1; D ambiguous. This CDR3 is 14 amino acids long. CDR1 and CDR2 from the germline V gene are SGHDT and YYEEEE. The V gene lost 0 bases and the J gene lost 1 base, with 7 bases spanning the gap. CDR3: CASSLVSSNTEAFF. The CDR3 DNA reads TGTGCCAGCAGCTTGGTTAGTTCGAACACTGAAGCTTTCTTT.

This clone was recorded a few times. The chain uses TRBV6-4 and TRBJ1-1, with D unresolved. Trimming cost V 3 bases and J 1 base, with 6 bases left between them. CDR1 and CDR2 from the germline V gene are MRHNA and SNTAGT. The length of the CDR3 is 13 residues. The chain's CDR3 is CASSEEENTEAFF. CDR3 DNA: TGTGCCAGCAGTGAGGAGGAGAACACTGAAGCTTTCTTT.

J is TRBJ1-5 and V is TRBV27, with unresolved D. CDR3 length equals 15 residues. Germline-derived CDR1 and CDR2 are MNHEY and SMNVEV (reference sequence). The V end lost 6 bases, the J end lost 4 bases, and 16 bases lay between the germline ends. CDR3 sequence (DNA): TGTGCCAGCAGCCCATCCCTTTGGGCAAATCAGCCCCAGCATTTT. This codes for CASSPSLWANQPQHF.

Here the CDR3 DNA reads TGTGCCATCAGTGAAGGACCCCGGGGGGCGGGGAACACCGGGGAGCTGTTTTTT. Translation: CAISEGPRGAGNTGELFF. The chain employs TRBV10-3 and TRBJ2-2; perhaps TRBD2 as D (7 bases). The CDR3 length is 18 residues. Germline V gene data show CDR1 as ENHRY and CDR2 as SYGVKD. Trimming removed 3 bases from V and 1 base from J, with 18 bases in between.

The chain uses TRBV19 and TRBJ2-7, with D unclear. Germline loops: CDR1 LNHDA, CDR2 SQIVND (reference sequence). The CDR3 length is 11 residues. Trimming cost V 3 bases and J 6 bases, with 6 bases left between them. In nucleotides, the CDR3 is TGTGCCAGTAGTATTCAAGGCGAGCAGTACTTC. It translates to CASSIQGEQYF. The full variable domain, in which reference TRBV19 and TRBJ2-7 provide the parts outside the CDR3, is DGGITQSPKYLFRKEGQNVTLSCEQNLNHDAMYWYRQDPGQGLRLIYYSQIVNDFQKGDIAEGYSVSREKKESFPLTVTSAQKNPTAFYLCASSIQGEQYFGPGTRLTVT.

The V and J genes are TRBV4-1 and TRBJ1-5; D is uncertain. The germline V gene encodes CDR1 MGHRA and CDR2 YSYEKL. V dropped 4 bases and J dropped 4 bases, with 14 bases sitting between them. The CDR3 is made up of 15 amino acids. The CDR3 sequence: CASSLISGDNQPQHF. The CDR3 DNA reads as TGCGCCAGCAGCCTTATCTCCGGGGATAATCAGCCCCAGCATTTT.

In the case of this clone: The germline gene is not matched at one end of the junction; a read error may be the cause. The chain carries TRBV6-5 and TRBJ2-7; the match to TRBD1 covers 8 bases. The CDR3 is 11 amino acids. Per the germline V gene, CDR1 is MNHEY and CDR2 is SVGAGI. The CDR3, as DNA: TGCGCCTCCAGGGGGCGCGGCGAGCAGTACTTC. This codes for CASRGRGEQYF.